These 32 T cell receptor beta chains were sequenced from one sample in a study of Ad26.COV2.S vaccination and SARS-CoV-2 variants. Assay used: immunoSEQ multiplex PCR; TCRdb lists only in-frame clones, some missing. The top ten hold about 3.5% of the sample, which has around 420,000 clones, over 75% seen once. Regarding treatment: some 20 received Ad26.COV2.S at low or high dose, single or two shots; roughly 5 received placebo; per-sample allocation not given. All samples were drawn on day 63, counting from the first vaccine or placebo injection. This specimen consisted of peripheral blood, obtained in a trial of Ad26.COV2.S vaccine versus placebo. These receptors all stem from a person between 18 and 60 years old who received the Ad26.COV2.S COVID-19 vaccine or a placebo.

This chain joins TRBV28 and TRBJ2-5; TRBD2 aligns across 8 bases. The germline CDR1 and CDR2 sequences are MDHEN and SYDVKM. V dropped 1 base and J dropped 5; count of bases not matched to a gene: 6. The CDR3 sequence is 15 residues long. CDR3 bases: TGTGCCAGCAGTTTATCGGGGGGGGTTCGGGAGACCCAGTACTTC. Protein product: CASSLSGGVRETQYF.

The gene calls are TRBV25-1 and TRBJ1-5; D unclear. The CDR3 runs to 14 residues. Trimming cost V 1 base and J 2 bases, with 6 bases left between them. CDR1 is MGHDK and CDR2 is SYGVNS in the germline V gene. CDR3 bases: TGTGCCAGCAGTGAATCTGGGGGCAATCAGCCCCAGCATTTT. Its protein product is CASSESGGNQPQHF. The full variable domain, its missing parts supplied by reference TRBV25-1 and TRBJ1-5, is EADIYQTPRYLVIGTGKKITLECSQTMGHDKMYWYQQDPGMELHLIHYSYGVNSTEKGDLSSESTVSRIRTEHFPLTLESARPSHTSQYLCASSESGGNQPQHFGDGTRLSIL.

This clone was recorded only once. The chain recombines TRBV10-2 with TRBJ2-6; tentative D call: TRBD1 (6 bases). V was clipped by 11 bases and J by 0 bases, with 14 bases between them. The CDR3 has 15 amino acids. Germline V gene sequence: CDR1 WSHSY, CDR2 SAAADI. The CDR3 DNA reads as TGCGCCGGCGTTGGGGGCTACTCTGGGGCCAACGTCCTGACTTTC. Encoded protein: CAGVGGYSGANVLTF.

This chain uses TRBV14 with TRBJ2-2; D is ambiguous. This CDR3 is 13 amino acids long. Germline V gene data show CDR1 as SGHDN and CDR2 as FVKESK. V was pared by 3 bases and J by 10 bases, with 12 bases between. The CDR3 reads CASSHLSSVELFF. DNA for the CDR3: TGTGCCAGCAGCCATCTATCTTCGGTGGAGCTGTTTTTT.

This chain uses TRBV28 with TRBJ2-2; the D gene is possibly TRBD1 (5 bases). Germline CDR1 and CDR2: MDHEN and SYDVKM. The V and J ends lost 2 bases and 6 bases respectively, with 7 bases between them. CDR3 length equals 13 residues. This CDR3 reads CASSLQGPGELFF. CDR3 DNA sequence: TGTGCCAGCAGTTTACAGGGCCCCGGGGAGCTGTTTTTT.

This rearrangement joins TRBV7-6 to TRBJ1-5; 10 bases are a match to TRBD1. Per germline, CDR1 SGHVS and CDR2 FNYEAQ. J lost 7 bases, V lost 1 base, and 4 bases had no gene match. CDR3 size: 15 residues. The CDR3 loop reads CASSLGQGAGQPQHF. CDR3 coding DNA: TGTGCCAGCAGCTTAGGACAGGGGGCTGGGCAGCCCCAGCATTTT.

The CDR3 sequence is CASREPELHSGNTIYF. The CDR3 DNA sequence: TGTGCAAGTCGCGAACCCGAACTCCACTCTGGAAACACCATATATTTT. The chain employs TRBV12-2 and TRBJ1-3. TRBV12-2 is a documented pseudogene. The CDR3 covers 16 residues.

In nucleotides, the CDR3 is TGTGCCAGCAGTTCCTCCGGGCGGGGGGGCCGAATGGATACGCAGTATTTT. It yields the protein CASSSSGRGGRMDTQYF. The V gene is TRBV28, the J gene TRBJ2-3; 9 positions agree with TRBD2. Trimming at V came to 4 bases and at J to 6 bases, leaving 14 bases not matched to a gene. Germline CDR1 is MDHEN and CDR2 is SYDVKM. CDR3 length: 17 amino acids.

The chain joins TRBV4-1 to TRBJ1-4; D uncertain. Trimming removed 7 bases at V and 0 bases at J, with 15 bases between. Germline-derived CDR1 and CDR2 are MGHRA and YSYEKL. The CDR3 sequence is 16 residues long. CDR3 DNA: TGCGCCAGCAAGCAGCGGAGCACACCAACTAATGAAAAACTGTTTTTT. Translated: CASKQRSTPTNEKLFF.

The chain carries TRBV28 and TRBJ2-2; D gene ambiguous. V was cut by 1 base and J by 5 bases, with 5 bases left in between. Germline V gives CDR1 MDHEN, CDR2 SYDVKM. There are 13 residues in the CDR3. In DNA, the CDR3 is TGTGCCAGCAGTTTATTAGGGACCGGGGAGCTGTTTTTT. This translates into CASSLLGTGELFF.

The V and J genes are TRBV28 and TRBJ2-7; D might be TRBD2 (6 bases). Trimming left V 6 bases short and J 1 base short, with 7 bases between. Germline CDR1 and CDR2: MDHEN and SYDVKM. The CDR3 loop spans 12 amino acids. Here the CDR3 DNA reads TGTGCCAGCAGGGAGGGGTCCTACGAGCAGTACTTC. Encoded protein: CASREGSYEQYF.

The rearrangement joins TRBV7-2 to TRBJ2-7; 9 bases line up with TRBD1. J lost 5 bases, V lost 5 bases, and 10 bases had no gene match. The CDR3 runs 15 residues. CDR1 and CDR2 (germline): SGHTA, FQGNSA. This chain's CDR3 is CASSPQTGGVHEQYF. The CDR3 nucleotides are TGTGCCAGCAGCCCGCAGACAGGGGGTGTGCACGAGCAGTACTTC.

With respect to this clone: The same CDR3 arises from other DNA sequences in this sample as well. This chain uses TRBV14 with TRBJ1-1; no definite D call. The germline CDR1 and CDR2 sequences are SGHDN and FVKESK. V shed 4 bases and J shed 0 bases, with 6 bases lying between them. CDR3 length: 13 residues. In DNA, the CDR3 is TGTGCCAGCAGCCCGCAGATGAACACTGAAGCTTTCTTT. As protein: CASSPQMNTEAFF.

The J gene is TRBJ1-5, the V gene TRBV6-1; D is possibly TRBD1 (5 bases). The germline gives CDR1 MNHNS, CDR2 SASEGT. V lost 3 bases and J lost 2, with 11 bases in between. This CDR3 is 15 amino acids long. CDR3 sequence reads: CASSEGPSGNQPQHF. Here the CDR3 DNA reads TGTGCCAGCAGTGAGGGGCCGAGCGGCAATCAGCCCCAGCATTTT.

V gene TRBV7-3 combines with J gene TRBJ1-6; D gene unclear. The V gene lost 4 bases and the J gene lost 7 bases, with 8 bases spanning the gap. Germline CDR1 is SGHTA and CDR2 is FQGTGA. This CDR3 spans 13 amino acids. The CDR3 region has the DNA TGTGCCAGCAGCTCGGACGGAAATTCACCCCTCCACTTT. Translation: CASSSDGNSPLHF. Complete variable domain (other parts from reference TRBV7-3 and TRBJ1-6): GAGVSQTPSNKVTEKGKYVELRCDPISGHTALYWYRQSLGQGPEFLIYFQGTGAADDSGLPNDRFFAVRPEGSVSTLKIQRTERGDSAVYLCASSSDGNSPLHFGNGTRLTVT.

The chain employs TRBV7-8 and TRBJ1-1, with D possibly being TRBD1 (6 bases). CDR3 size: 14 residues. CDR1 SGHVS and CDR2 FQNEAQ come from the germline V gene. V gave up 1 base and J gave up 4 bases, with 10 bases separating them. The CDR3 region has the DNA TGTGCCAGCAGCTTAGAAAGGGGGTTCACTGAAGCTTTCTTT. Protein product: CASSLERGFTEAFF.

This chain uses TRBV7-9 with TRBJ2-3, with TRBD2 as a possible D gene (5 bases). With 4 bases removed from V and 3 bases from J, the gap between germline ends came to 11 bases. From germline, CDR1 is SEHNR and CDR2 FQNEAQ (reference sequence). This CDR3 spans 14 amino acids. CDR3 sequence: CASSSSSLTDTQYF. The CDR3 DNA reads TGTGCCAGCAGCTCGTCTAGCCTAACAGATACGCAGTATTTT.

The chain recombines TRBV27 with TRBJ2-2; D perhaps matches TRBD2 (7 bases). Trimming stripped 2 bases from V and 8 bases from J, with 30 bases between. The CDR3 is 20 amino acids. Germline values: CDR1 MNHEY, CDR2 SMNVEV (reference sequence). CDR3 sequence: CASSLLLPPGRGVVFGELFF. Written as DNA, the CDR3 is TGTGCCAGCAGTTTACTCCTACCCCCAGGGAGGGGGGTTGTTTTTGGGGAGCTGTTTTTT.

This clone was picked up a small number of times. The V gene is TRBV9, the J gene TRBJ2-1, with D possibly being TRBD1 or TRBD2 (6 bases each). V was shortened by 0 bases and J by 4 bases, with 11 bases between the two germline ends. The germline gives CDR1 SGDLS, CDR2 YYNGEE. CDR3 length: 15 residues. CDR3 in amino acids: CASSVAGADYNEQFF. The CDR3 DNA reads as TGTGCCAGCAGCGTAGCGGGGGCTGATTACAATGAGCAGTTCTTC.

The gene calls are TRBV2 and TRBJ2-2, with D perhaps TRBD1 or TRBD2 (5 bases each). Germline V gives CDR1 SNHLY, CDR2 FYNNEI. CDR3 length: 15 amino acids. Trimming cost V 2 bases and J 5 bases, with 12 bases left between them. CDR3 nucleotides: TGTGCCAGCAGTGAAAGGGCCAGGGAGACCGGGGAGCTGTTTTTT. Amino acid sequence: CASSERARETGELFF.

This sequence joins TRBV14 and TRBJ1-2; no reliable D call. The germline V gene has CDR1 SGHDN and CDR2 FVKESK. The V and J ends lost 1 base and 1 base respectively, with 7 bases between them. CDR3 length: 14 residues. CDR3 coding DNA: TGTGCCAGCAGCCAAGGGGTCTATAACTATGGCTACACCTTC. This encodes CASSQGVYNYGYTF.

V and J are TRBV9 and TRBJ2-3; D gene ambiguous. The CDR3 loop spans 12 amino acids. Trimming stripped 2 bases from V and 4 bases from J, with 5 bases between. Germline V gene lookup returns CDR1 SGDLS and CDR2 YYNGEE. CDR3 bases: TGTGCCAGCAGCGTGACCCCAGATACGCAGTATTTT. It yields the protein CASSVTPDTQYF.

The rearrangement uses TRBV28 and TRBJ2-5; 11 bases agree with TRBD2. Unmatched junction bases numbered 13, after V lost 3 bases and J lost 4 bases. Germline V gives CDR1 MDHEN, CDR2 SYDVKM. The length of the CDR3 is 18 residues. The chain's CDR3 is CASSLVRELAGVGETQYF. The DNA for the CDR3 is TGTGCCAGCAGTTTGGTTAGGGAACTAGCGGGGGTGGGAGAGACCCAGTACTTC.

The chain joins TRBV3-1 (or the pseudogene TRBV3-2) to TRBJ1-2; no reliable D call. V was shortened by 4 bases and J by 8 bases, with 14 bases between the two germline ends. Looked up from germline, CDR1 is LGHDT and CDR2 is YNNKEL (reference sequence). This CDR3 is built from 13 residues. CDR3 nucleotide sequence: TGTGCCAGCAGCCCTACAGAGTTCCGGGGCTACACCTTC. This translates into CASSPTEFRGYTF.

About this clone itself: The same CDR3 is also encoded by other DNA sequences in this sample. V is TRBV7-2 and J is TRBJ1-5; D gene unclear. Germline V gene sequence: CDR1 SGHTA, CDR2 FQGNSA. The CDR3 runs 13 residues. Deletions cut 0 bases from V and 3 bases from J, with 3 bases between. DNA of the CDR3: TGTGCCAGCAGCTTAGCCCTCAATCAGCCCCAGCATTTT. The encoded protein is CASSLALNQPQHF.

This chain connects TRBV19 to TRBJ1-1; 9 nucleotides match TRBD1. J was trimmed by 7 bases and V by 6 bases; bases with no gene match: 9. The CDR3 is made up of 14 amino acids. CDR1 is LNHDA and CDR2 is SQIVND in the germline V gene (reference sequence). The CDR3 reads CASSRDREVNEAFF. CDR3 coding DNA: TGTGCCAGTAGCCGGGACAGGGAAGTCAATGAAGCTTTCTTT.

This clone appeared a single time. V usage is TRBV9 and J usage is TRBJ2-1; D is undetermined. The CDR3 covers 17 residues. Germline V gene sequence: CDR1 SGDLS, CDR2 YYNGEE. Trimming pared 3 bases from V and 3 bases from J, leaving 19 bases between. CDR3 residues: CASSAPRDLPFYNEQFF. CDR3 coding DNA: TGTGCCAGCAGCGCCCCTCGAGACCTTCCCTTCTACAATGAGCAGTTCTTC. The whole variable domain, remainder taken from reference TRBV9 and TRBJ2-1, is DSGVTQTPKHLITATGQRVTLRCSPRSGDLSVYWYQQSLDQGLQFLIQYYNGEERAKGNILERFSAQQFPDLHSELNLSSLELGDSALYFCASSAPRDLPFYNEQFFGPGTRLTVL.

The chain carries TRBV3-1 (or the pseudogene TRBV3-2) and TRBJ2-5; D remains unclear. The germline CDR1 and CDR2 sequences are LGHDT and YNNKEL (reference sequence). The CDR3 is made up of 14 amino acids. V lost 0 bases and J 5 bases, leaving 10 bases between the germline ends. CDR3 protein: CASSQEWGEETQYF. The CDR3 DNA reads TGTGCCAGCAGCCAAGAGTGGGGTGAGGAGACCCAGTACTTC.

The rearrangement uses TRBV7-2 and TRBJ2-2, with 9 bases fitting TRBD2. The CDR3 is 16 amino acids. The germline V gene encodes CDR1 SGHTA and CDR2 FQGNSA. Trimming removed 5 bases from V and 3 bases from J; junction bases left unmatched: 7. This CDR3 is CASSPSQRGDTGELFF. CDR3 sequence (DNA): TGTGCCAGCAGCCCCTCGCAGCGGGGGGACACCGGGGAGCTGTTTTTT. Filled out from reference TRBV7-2 and TRBJ2-2, the complete variable domain reads GAGVSQSPSNKVTEKGKDVELRCDPISGHTALYWYRQSLGQGLEFLIYFQGNSAPDKSGLPSDRFSAERTGGSVSTLTIQRTQQEDSAVYLCASSPSQRGDTGELFFGEGSRLTVL.

CDR3 protein: CASSTGTGYNEQFF. CDR3 in DNA: TGTGCCAGCTCGACCGGGACAGGGTACAATGAGCAGTTCTTC. The chain is built from TRBV18 and TRBJ2-1; 9 bases agree with TRBD1. Looked up from germline, CDR1 is KGHSH and CDR2 is LQKENI. Unmatched junction bases numbered 4, after V lost 6 bases and J lost 4 bases. CDR3 length: 14 residues.

This clone was detected only once. J is TRBJ2-7 and V is TRBV2; 10 bases match TRBD1. This CDR3 has 15 amino acids. Trimming cost V 0 bases and J 2 bases; bases outside gene matches: 1. The germline V gene encodes CDR1 SNHLY and CDR2 FYNNEI. The CDR3 protein is CASSEATGGTYEQYF. CDR3 nucleotide sequence: TGTGCCAGCAGTGAAGCGACAGGGGGCACCTACGAGCAGTACTTC.

V usage is TRBV7-3 and J usage is TRBJ2-7; TRBD1 aligns across 8 bases. Germline CDR1 and CDR2: SGHTA and FQGTGA. V was clipped by 5 bases and J by 5 bases; unmatched bases: 11. This CDR3 is 15 amino acids long. CDR3 in amino acids: CASSPRQGPGDEQYF. DNA of the CDR3: TGTGCCAGCAGCCCTCGACAGGGGCCAGGGGACGAGCAGTACTTC.